Below are 16 T cell receptor beta chains sequenced from a single sample in a study of control samples from healthy donors and cancer patients (dated by TCRdb to 2020 to 2021). The library relied on the immunoSEQ multiplex PCR assay. TCRdb retrieved this table from immuneACCESS and kept in-frame rearrangements only. Not all clones are present; in checked studies, unresolved V genes account for under half, and no reason is known for the remainder. Within this sample are about 59,000 clones, with roughly 90% of them counted one time only. 1.5% to 2% of the sample rests with the top ten. What was sequenced was PBMCs. All receptors derive from a man aged 40-50 years with colorectal cancer.

The rearrangement joins TRBV7-2 to TRBJ2-7, with D unresolved. V gave up 5 bases and J gave up 1 base, with 9 bases separating them. From germline, CDR1 is SGHTA and CDR2 FQGNSA. The CDR3 extends over 13 amino acids. Here the CDR3 reads CASSGSYSYEQYF. The CDR3 DNA sequence: TGTGCCAGCAGCGGGTCGTATTCCTACGAGCAGTACTTC.

This clone was counted a single time. The genes are TRBV29-1 and TRBJ2-3; TRBD1 aligns across 9 bases. This CDR3 has 15 residues. Germline values: CDR1 SQVTM, CDR2 ANQGSEA. Trimming at V came to 6 bases and at J to 3 bases, leaving 10 bases not matched to a gene. In nucleotides, the CDR3 is TGCAGCGTCTCCCCCGGGACAGGGTTGACAGATACGCAGTATTTT. Its translation is CSVSPGTGLTDTQYF.

The CDR3 reads CASSESGTGGGELFF. DNA for the CDR3: TGCGCCAGCAGTGAATCTGGGACAGGGGGCGGGGAGCTGTTTTTT. The chain employs TRBV10-1 and TRBJ2-2; the match to TRBD1 covers 11 bases. Germline V lookup: CDR1 WNHNN, CDR2 SYGVQD (reference sequence). The CDR3 totals 15 residues. Unmatched junction bases numbered 4, after V lost 3 bases and J lost 7 bases.

This clone was observed a single time. The chain carries TRBV4-2 and TRBJ1-1; 10 nucleotides line up with TRBD1. This CDR3 spans 15 amino acids. V lost 4 bases to trimming and J lost 1 base; unmatched junction nucleotides: 3. Germline V gives CDR1 LGHNA, CDR2 YNFKEQ. CDR3 sequence: CASSRDRGSNTEAFF. CDR3 nucleotides: TGTGCCAGCAGCCGGGACAGGGGCTCGAACACTGAAGCTTTCTTT.

CDR3 in amino acids: CASSLVLGQNEKLFF. The CDR3 nucleotides read TGCGCCAGCAGCTTGGTGTTGGGTCAAAATGAAAAACTGTTTTTT. The chain combines TRBV5-1 with TRBJ1-4; the D is unclear. The V and J ends lost 0 bases and 5 bases respectively, with 11 bases between them. CDR1 and CDR2 (germline): SGHRS, YFSETQ. The CDR3 is 15 residues long.

This clone has only one observation. The rearrangement uses TRBV7-4 and TRBJ2-3; D may correspond to TRBD1 or TRBD2 (5 bases each). Trimming shortened V by 2 bases and J by 2 bases, and 11 bases separated the two germline ends. This CDR3 contains 15 residues. CDR1 SGHVT and CDR2 SQSDAQ come from the germline V gene. CDR3 loop: CASSLCPGTTDTQYF. CDR3 bases: TGTGCCAGCAGCTTATGTCCCGGGACCACAGATACGCAGTATTTT.

This rearrangement joins TRBV7-6 to TRBJ2-5; D may be TRBD2 (6 bases). Trimming pared 5 bases from V and 0 bases from J, leaving 13 bases between. Germline CDR1 is SGHVS and CDR2 is FNYEAQ. There are 15 residues in the CDR3. The DNA of the CDR3 is TGTGCCAGCAGCCCAGATAGCGGTAACCAAGAGACCCAGTACTTC. This codes for CASSPDSGNQETQYF.

The rearrangement joins TRBV3-1 (or the pseudogene TRBV3-2) to TRBJ1-2, with 8 bases identical to TRBD1. V lost 0 bases, J lost 8 bases, and 8 bases stayed unmatched. CDR1 LGHDT and CDR2 YNNKEL come from the germline V gene (reference sequence). This CDR3 spans 15 amino acids. CDR3 sequence: CASSQDWQGAGGYTF. The CDR3 DNA follows: TGTGCCAGCAGCCAAGATTGGCAGGGGGCTGGAGGCTACACCTTC.

The CDR3 DNA reads as TGTGCCAGCAGCTTAGCTGGGGCACAGGGTACCTATGGCTACACCTTC. It is translated as CASSLAGAQGTYGYTF. The rearrangement links TRBV7-2 to TRBJ1-2; TRBD1 might be the D (6 bases). With 0 bases removed from V and 4 bases from J, the gap between germline ends came to 15 bases. CDR3 size: 16 residues. Germline V lookup: CDR1 SGHTA, CDR2 FQGNSA.

The chain couples TRBV5-6 to TRBJ2-5; possible D gene TRBD1, 6 bases. Germline V gene sequence: CDR1 SGHDT, CDR2 YYEEEE. CDR3 length: 15 residues. V dropped 0 bases and J dropped 4 bases, with 13 bases sitting between them. The CDR3 nucleotides are TGTGCCAGCAGCTTGGTGGGCAGGGGACGAGAGACCCAGTACTTC. Amino acids: CASSLVGRGRETQYF.

This clone occurred once. The chain uses TRBV6-5 and TRBJ1-1; 7 bases align to TRBD1. There are 16 residues in the CDR3. Germline V gives CDR1 MNHEY, CDR2 SVGAGI. V was clipped by 2 bases and J by 4 bases; unmatched bases: 10. The CDR3 coding sequence is TGTGCCAGCAGTTACAAATCGCTAACAGGGGCCACTGAAGCTTTCTTT. This encodes CASSYKSLTGATEAFF.

This chain uses TRBV5-1 with TRBJ2-5; weak D call: TRBD2 (8 bases). The germline V gene encodes CDR1 SGHRS and CDR2 YFSETQ. V lost 4 bases and J lost 5, with 15 bases in between. This CDR3 comprises 14 residues. In nucleotides, the CDR3 is TGCGCCAGCAGCACGGGAGGGGGCGTGGAGACCCAGTACTTC. This gives the protein CASSTGGGVETQYF.

This clone was detected only once. The chain uses TRBV18 and TRBJ1-6; unclear D gene. V dropped 1 base and J dropped 8 bases, with 9 bases sitting between them. The length of the CDR3 is 14 residues. Germline loops: CDR1 KGHSH, CDR2 LQKENI. The CDR3 bases are TGTGCCAGCTCACCACGGGCAGAGTATTCACCCCTCCACTTT. It codes for CASSPRAEYSPLHF. The complete variable domain, with remaining parts taken from reference TRBV18 and TRBJ1-6, reads NAGVMQNPRHLVRRRGQEARLRCSPMKGHSHVYWYRQLPEEGLKFMVYLQKENIIDESGMPKERFSAEFPKEGPSILRIQQVVRGDSAAYFCASSPRAEYSPLHFGNGTRLTVT.

The chain uses TRBV9 and TRBJ2-3; possibly TRBD2 for D (5 bases). V lost 0 bases, J lost 6 bases, and 14 bases lay in between. This CDR3 has 15 amino acids. From germline, CDR1 is SGDLS and CDR2 YYNGEE. Written as DNA, the CDR3 is TGTGCCAGCAGCGTAGTCGGGGATTCGTTGGATACGCAGTATTTT. Protein sequence: CASSVVGDSLDTQYF.

This chain uses TRBV29-1 with TRBJ1-2; D is perhaps TRBD1 (5 bases). V dropped 1 base and J dropped 8 bases, with 23 bases sitting between them. The germline V gene encodes CDR1 SQVTM and CDR2 ANQGSEA. This CDR3 is 16 amino acids long. CDR3 sequence reads: CSVEGLRDANMGGYTF. The CDR3 DNA follows: TGCAGCGTTGAAGGTTTAAGGGACGCGAATATGGGAGGCTACACCTTC.

The V gene is TRBV7-2, the J gene TRBJ1-4; tentatively, D is TRBD1 (6 bases). The CDR3 runs 17 residues. Trimming stripped 2 bases from V and 0 bases from J, with 13 bases between. The germline V gene has CDR1 SGHTA and CDR2 FQGNSA. The CDR3 region is CASSLNRDLATNEKLFF. CDR3 sequence (DNA): TGTGCCAGCAGCTTAAACAGGGACCTCGCAACTAATGAAAAACTGTTTTTT.